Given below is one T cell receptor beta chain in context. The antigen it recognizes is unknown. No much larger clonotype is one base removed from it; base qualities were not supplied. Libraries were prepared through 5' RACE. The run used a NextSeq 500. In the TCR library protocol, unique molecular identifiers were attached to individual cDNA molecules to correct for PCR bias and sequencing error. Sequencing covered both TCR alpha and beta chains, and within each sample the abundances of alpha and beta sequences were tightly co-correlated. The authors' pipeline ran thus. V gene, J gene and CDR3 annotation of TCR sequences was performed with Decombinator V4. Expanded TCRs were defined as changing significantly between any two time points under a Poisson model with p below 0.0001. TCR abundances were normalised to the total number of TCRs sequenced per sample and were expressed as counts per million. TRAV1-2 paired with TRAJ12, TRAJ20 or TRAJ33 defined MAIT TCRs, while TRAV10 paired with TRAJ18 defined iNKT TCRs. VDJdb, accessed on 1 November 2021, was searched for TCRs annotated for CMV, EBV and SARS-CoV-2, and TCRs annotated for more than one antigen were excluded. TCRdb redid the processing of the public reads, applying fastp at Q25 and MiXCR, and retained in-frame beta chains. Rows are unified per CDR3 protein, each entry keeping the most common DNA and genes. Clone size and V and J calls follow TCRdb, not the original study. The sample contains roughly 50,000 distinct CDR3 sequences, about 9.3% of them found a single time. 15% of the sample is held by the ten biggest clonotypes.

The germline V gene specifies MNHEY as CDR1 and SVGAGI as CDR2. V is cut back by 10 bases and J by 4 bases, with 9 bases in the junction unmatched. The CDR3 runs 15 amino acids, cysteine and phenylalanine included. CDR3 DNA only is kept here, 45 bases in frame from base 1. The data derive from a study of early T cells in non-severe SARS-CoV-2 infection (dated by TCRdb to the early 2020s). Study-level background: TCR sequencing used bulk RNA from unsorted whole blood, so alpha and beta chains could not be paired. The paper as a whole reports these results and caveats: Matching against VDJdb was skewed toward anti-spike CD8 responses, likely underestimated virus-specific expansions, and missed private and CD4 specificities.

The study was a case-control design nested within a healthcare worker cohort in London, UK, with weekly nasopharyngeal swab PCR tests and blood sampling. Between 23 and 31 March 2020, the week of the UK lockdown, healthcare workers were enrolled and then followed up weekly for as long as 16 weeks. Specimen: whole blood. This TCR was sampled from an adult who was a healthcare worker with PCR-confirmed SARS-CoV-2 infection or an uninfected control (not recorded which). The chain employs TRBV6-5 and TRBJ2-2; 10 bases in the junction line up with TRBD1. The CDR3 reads CATGDRGRGTGELFF. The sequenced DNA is TGTGCCACCGGAGACAGGGGGCGCGGCACCGGGGAGCTGTTTTTT.